Below, 11 T cell receptor beta chains from the same sample are listed, as sequenced in a study of blood T cell repertoires in COVID-19. TCRdb keeps only in-frame clones here, not all; method: immunoSEQ multiplex PCR. This sample has around 270,000 clones; around four fifths occur once, and the top ten carry 4.2%. The sequenced sample was peripheral blood. The receptors stem from a man aged 60 to 75 with acute or convalescent COVID-19.

CDR3 DNA: TGTGCCAGCAGCCCGACTAGCGGCTCCTACAATGAGCAGTTCTTC. Residues: CASSPTSGSYNEQFF. The rearrangement uses TRBV7-2 and TRBJ2-1; 9 nucleotides align to TRBD2. This CDR3 is 15 amino acids long. The V gene's germline CDR1 is SGHTA and CDR2 FQGNSA. Germline trimming cut 5 bases from V and 0 bases from J; bases unmatched to any gene: 2.

This clone was observed a few times. The chain employs TRBV21-1 and TRBJ1-3; the D call TRBD1 from the table was never checked on the DNA. TRBV21-1 corresponds to a pseudogene. CDR3 size: 15 residues. This CDR3 reads CASSTQGEAGNTIYF. For the CDR3, the DNA is TGTGCCAGCAGCACCCAGGGGGAGGCAGGAAACACCATATATTTT.

The chain links TRBV7-3 to TRBJ1-2, with TRBD1 identical over 7 bases. The CDR3 runs 14 residues. Looked up from germline, CDR1 is SGHTA and CDR2 is FQGTGA. V dropped 2 bases and J dropped 6; count of bases not matched to a gene: 6. The CDR3 coding sequence is TGTGCCAGCAGCTTAGGAGGGGGCGCAGATGGCTACACCTTC. This encodes CASSLGGGADGYTF.

This clone was picked up a small number of times. This chain uses TRBV4-3 with TRBJ1-6; 8 bases line up with TRBD1. V lost 3 bases to trimming and J lost 7 bases; unmatched junction nucleotides: 5. The CDR3 sequence is 15 residues long. The V gene's germline CDR1 is LGHNA and CDR2 YSLEER. CDR3 DNA: TGCGCCAGCAGCCATGGACAGGGCCCCAATTCACCCCTCCACTTT. Amino acids: CASSHGQGPNSPLHF.

V is TRBV23-1 and J is TRBJ2-2, with TRBD1 identical over 10 bases. Being an ORF, TRBV23-1 has a function that is uncertain. The CDR3 loop spans 17 amino acids. With V trimmed by 4 bases and J by 6 bases, 11 bases remained unmatched. The CDR3 is CASSLHPGQGGAGELFF. The CDR3 coding sequence is TGCGCCAGCAGTCTCCACCCCGGACAGGGGGGAGCCGGGGAGCTGTTTTTT.

The chain joins TRBV7-2 to TRBJ2-1; 12 bases match TRBD2. CDR1 is SGHTA, CDR2 FQGNSA, per germline. CDR3 length: 17 residues. V lost 4 bases to trimming and J lost 8 bases; unmatched junction nucleotides: 12. This CDR3 reads CASSSHLAGGEAYEQFF. The CDR3 coding sequence is TGTGCCAGCAGCTCCCATCTAGCGGGAGGGGAGGCGTATGAGCAGTTCTTC.

This sequence joins TRBV7-2 and TRBJ2-3; TRBD2 agrees at 12 bases. Losses at the gene ends were 11 bases for V and 3 bases for J; bases not matched to a gene: 12. The CDR3 loop spans 16 amino acids. Germline CDR1 and CDR2: SGHTA and FQGNSA. In nucleotides, the CDR3 is TGTGCCTCCAGCTTAGGACTAGCGGGACCGACAGATACGCAGTATTTT. Its protein product is CASSLGLAGPTDTQYF. Combining the CDR3 with reference TRBV7-2 and TRBJ2-3 gives the whole variable domain GAGVSQSPSNKVTEKGKDVELRCDPISGHTALYWYRQSLGQGLEFLIYFQGNSAPDKSGLPSDRFSAERTGGSVSTLTIQRTQQEDSAVYLCASSLGLAGPTDTQYFGPGTRLTVL.

The chain is built from TRBV4-1 and TRBJ2-5; 10 bases agree with TRBD2. Trimming at V came to 8 bases and at J to 3 bases, leaving 9 bases not matched to a gene. The CDR3 runs 15 residues. The germline gives CDR1 MGHRA, CDR2 YSYEKL. The CDR3 loop is CASAPLAGVEETQYF. CDR3 bases: TGCGCCAGCGCCCCCCTAGCGGGAGTCGAAGAGACCCAGTACTTC.

CDR3 nucleotide sequence: TGTGCCAGCAGTAACCTAGACAGAAATCAGCCCCAGCATTTT. Translated: CASSNLDRNQPQHF. J is TRBJ1-5 and V is TRBV27; possibly TRBD1 for D (5 bases). CDR1 is MNHEY, CDR2 SMNVEV, per germline (reference sequence). There are 14 residues in the CDR3. V lost 5 bases and J lost 4, with 12 bases in between.

V is TRBV9 and J is TRBJ2-2; 8 bases are shared with TRBD1. CDR3 length equals 15 residues. Germline V lookup: CDR1 SGDLS, CDR2 YYNGEE. Unmatched junction bases numbered 8, after V lost 5 bases and J lost 5 bases. The CDR3 region is CASSSGQGGTGELFF. The CDR3 DNA sequence: TGTGCCAGCAGTTCCGGACAGGGTGGGACCGGGGAGCTGTTTTTT.

The chain links TRBV7-9 to TRBJ1-1; D gene unclear. Germline V CDR1 and CDR2: SEHNR, FQNEAQ (reference sequence). The length of the CDR3 is 16 residues. V gave up 5 bases and J gave up 4 bases, with 20 bases separating them. CDR3 residues: CASSQSLKGGSTEAFF. The CDR3, as DNA: TGTGCCAGCAGCCAAAGTCTCAAGGGAGGATCCACTGAAGCTTTCTTT.